Each of the 29 T cell receptor beta chains below was sequenced from the same sample in a study of T cells in Graves' hyperthyroidism and ophthalmopathy. The CDR3 regions of TCR beta were amplified from RNA transcripts. Primed by the HTBI set, a first-round RT-PCR was run on the TCR CDR3. TCRdb recomputed calls from the multiplex PCR reads with MiXCR, one row per CDR3 protein. The table lists 50,000 to 60,000 distinct CDR3 sequences, under 50% of them singletons. The sequencing sample was made of blood. All receptors derive from a woman aged 50 to 60 with Graves' ophthalmopathy.

About this clonotype: Its ends do not fully match the called genes, so a read error is possible. V is TRBV10-3 and J is TRBJ2-3; 11 bases align to TRBD1. The CDR3 loop spans 15 amino acids. The germline gives CDR1 ENHRY, CDR2 SYGVKD. Here the CDR3 reads CAISGGQGAGDTQCF. In DNA, the CDR3 is TGTGCTATCAGTGGTGGACAGGGGGCAGGAGATACGCAGTGTTTT.

This clonotype was seen only a few times. The CDR3 loop reads CASSQRGLLEDEKLFF. The CDR3 coding sequence is TGTGCCAGCAGCCAACGAGGGCTCCTCGAGGATGAAAAACTGTTTTTT. The gene calls are TRBV3-1 and TRBJ1-4, with unresolved D. The CDR3 loop spans 16 amino acids. CDR1 and CDR2 from the germline V gene are LGHDT and YNNKEL (reference sequence). V was cut by 2 bases and J by 6 bases, with 16 bases left in between.

This clonotype was observed at least ten times. The chain carries TRBV9 and TRBJ2-5; unclear D gene. The germline V and J ends were trimmed by 0 bases and 1 base, with 7 bases remaining between them. The CDR3 is 14 amino acids. Germline V gives CDR1 SGDLS, CDR2 YYNGEE. CDR3 protein: CASSVGVSQETQYF. The CDR3 DNA reads as TGTGCCAGCAGCGTAGGGGTATCCCAAGAGACCCAGTACTTC.

This clonotype appeared many times. The chain has TRBV5-1 and TRBJ2-1; the D is unclear. This CDR3 comprises 15 residues. Germline CDR1 SGHRS, CDR2 YFSETQ. V was trimmed by 4 bases and J by 0 bases, leaving 11 bases between them. CDR3 sequence reads: CASSPGLSSYNEQFF. The CDR3, as DNA: TGCGCCAGCAGCCCCGGCCTTAGCTCCTACAATGAGCAGTTCTTC. The full variable domain, completed using reference TRBV5-1 and TRBJ2-1, is KAGVTQTPRYLIKTRGQQVTLSCSPISGHRSVSWYQQTPGQGLQFLFEYFSETQRNKGNFPGRFSGRQFSNSRSEMNVSTLELGDSALYLCASSPGLSSYNEQFFGPGTRLTVL.

This clonotype was recorded at least ten times. V is TRBV11-3 and J is TRBJ1-2; D not certain. Germline CDR1 SGHNT, CDR2 YENEEA. CDR3 length: 16 amino acids. V was clipped by 0 bases and J by 7 bases, with 18 bases between them. CDR3 DNA sequence: TGTGCCAGCAGCTTAGACCCCTTCCAAGGGAGAGGTGGCTACACCTTC. Translating gives CASSLDPFQGRGGYTF.

In this sample, this clonotype is medium-sized. The chain is built from TRBV2 and TRBJ2-1; 9 nucleotides agree with TRBD2. Germline V lookup: CDR1 SNHLY, CDR2 FYNNEI. The CDR3 length is 19 residues. V trimming: 4 bases; J trimming: 0 bases; junction bases outside the gene matches: 13. The CDR3 DNA is TGTGCCAGCAGTGGGGACTTGGCAGCGGGGGGCCTCTCCTACAATGAGCAGTTCTTC. Its protein is CASSGDLAAGGLSYNEQFF.

Concerning this clonotype: Because the CDR3 is missing its conserved closing phenylalanine or tryptophan, this is likely a read error. It is unclear where the CDR3 begins or ends on the DNA, so no DNA is shown, and the CDR3 is as TCRdb lists it. The chain recombines TRBV29-1 with TRBJ1-1. Both ends counted, the CDR3 spans 9 residues. Germline V gene lookup returns CDR1 SQVTM and CDR2 ANQGSEA. The CDR3 loop is CSVEEVEAG.

Comments on this clonotype: A much more abundant neighbour one base away suggests this may be a read error. The chain combines TRBV5-1 with TRBJ2-5; 8 positions match TRBD1. This CDR3 comprises 16 residues. The ends lost 1 base at V and 7 bases at J; junction bases unmatched: 12. The germline V gene has CDR1 SGHRS and CDR2 YFSETQ. The CDR3 bases are TGCGCCAGCAGCTTGTCCAGGGCAGGGGGCTCGGGGACCCAGTACTTC. The encoded protein is CASSLSRAGGSGTQYF.

Points on this clonotype: It may be a read error: a sequence one base away is much more abundant. The rearrangement uses TRBV7-8 and TRBJ1-6; 8 positions agree with TRBD1. Trimming cost V 7 bases and J 8 bases; bases outside gene matches: 10. Germline values: CDR1 SGHVS, CDR2 FQNEAQ. CDR3 size: 15 residues. CDR3 sequence: CASTPQGAGDSPLHF. CDR3 DNA sequence: TGTGCCAGCACCCCTCAGGGGGCTGGGGATTCACCCCTCCACTTT.

This clonotype was counted ten times or more. The V gene is TRBV7-2, the J gene TRBJ1-3; D gene unclear. Germline V gene sequence: CDR1 SGHTA, CDR2 FQGNSA. The CDR3 is 12 amino acids. Deletions cut 2 bases from V and 4 bases from J, with 3 bases between. Here the CDR3 DNA reads TGTGCCAGCAGCTTAAGGGGAAACACCATATATTTT. Its protein product is CASSLRGNTIYF.

This clonotype came up many times. At one end, the junction sequence differs from germline, possibly due to a read error. The genes are TRBV5-1 and TRBJ2-1; either TRBD1 or TRBD2 may fit D (5 bases each). Germline values: CDR1 SGHRS, CDR2 YFSETQ. CDR3 length: 14 residues. The CDR3 sequence: CASSRDPTYSEQFF. The DNA for the CDR3 is TGCGCCAGCAGCCGGGACCCCACCTACAGTGAGCAGTTCTTC.

Points on this clonotype: A junction end diverges from the germline sequence, so it may reflect a read error. The chain joins TRBV10-1 to TRBJ1-5, with 11 bases aligning to TRBD1. The CDR3 has 14 amino acids. Germline assignment: CDR1 WNHNN and CDR2 SYGVQD (reference sequence). Here the CDR3 reads CASPGTGGNRPQHF. CDR3 bases: TGCGCCAGCCCTGGGACAGGGGGTAATCGGCCCCAGCATTTT.

This clonotype was recorded at least ten times. This rearrangement joins TRBV12-3 or TRBV12-4 to TRBJ2-2; the D is unclear. The length of the CDR3 is 12 residues. The germline V and J ends were trimmed by 3 bases and 8 bases, with 7 bases remaining between them. CDR3 region: CASSFLTGELFF. For the CDR3, the DNA is TGTGCCAGCAGTTTTCTCACAGGGGAGCTGTTTTTT.

As to this clonotype: One base away lies a much larger clone, so this may be a sequencing read error. This chain links TRBV4-2 with TRBJ1-1, with D hard to call. Per germline, CDR1 LGHNA and CDR2 YNFKEQ. V was shortened by 1 base and J by 8 bases, with 11 bases between the two germline ends. CDR3 size: 13 residues. The CDR3 DNA sequence: TGTGCCAGCAGCCAAGTGGAAAGTAGGGAAGCTTTCTTT. Translated: CASSQVESREAFF.

As for this clonotype: At one of its ends the junction is not consistent with the germline gene, which may arise from a read error. The chain's CDR3 is CASSLSFLDVDYGYTF. CDR3 sequence (DNA): TGTGCCAGCAGCTTGAGTTTCTTGGACGTCGACTATGGCTACACCTTC. The rearrangement uses TRBV5-1 and TRBJ1-2; D ambiguous. This CDR3 has 16 residues. Germline V gene lookup returns CDR1 SGHRS and CDR2 YFSETQ.

This clonotype occurred many times. The chain combines TRBV6-5 with TRBJ2-3, with a weak D call TRBD2 (6 bases). The CDR3 is made up of 12 amino acids. Germline values: CDR1 MNHEY, CDR2 SVGAGI. CDR3: CTSRTNTDTQYF. The CDR3 nucleotides are TGTACTTCCCGGACTAACACAGATACGCAGTATTTT.

The table lists this clonotype with many counts. The chain joins TRBV5-8 to TRBJ2-5; possible D gene TRBD1, 6 bases. The CDR3 consists of 15 residues. V lost 0 bases, J lost 5 bases, and 14 bases lay in between. Germline-derived CDR1 and CDR2 are SGHTS and YDEGEE. CDR3 DNA: TGTGCCAGCAGCTTGGGGTCAGGGGCAGGGGAGACCCAGTACTTC. Protein: CASSLGSGAGETQYF.

This clonotype occurred many times. This sequence joins TRBV7-2 and TRBJ1-5, with D unresolved. V lost 2 bases to trimming and J lost 5 bases, with 7 bases between them. Germline values: CDR1 SGHTA, CDR2 FQGNSA. The CDR3 has 13 amino acids. In nucleotides, the CDR3 is TGTGCCAGCAGCTTAATTGAGTATCAGCCCCAGCATTTT. It specifies CASSLIEYQPQHF.

The rearrangement uses TRBV6-1 and TRBJ2-7; 10 bases agree with TRBD1. This CDR3 region has 15 residues. Germline CDR1 and CDR2: MNHNS and SASEGT. The J segment lost 4 bases and the V segment lost 3 bases, leaving 6 bases of the junction unmatched. CDR3 in amino acids: CASSDQTGGPYEQYF. The CDR3 nucleotides are TGTGCCAGCAGTGACCAGACAGGGGGCCCGTACGAGCAGTACTTC.

This clonotype was recorded only once. The V call is TRBV5-8, the J call TRBJ2-2, with TRBD1 matching 12 bases. The CDR3 length is 15 residues. The V gene end was trimmed by 4 bases and the J gene end by 10 bases; junction bases not matched to a gene: 8. Looked up from germline, CDR1 is SGHTS and CDR2 is YDEGEE. CDR3 loop: CASSPGQGALEELFF. CDR3 nucleotides: TGTGCCAGCAGCCCGGGACAGGGGGCTTTGGAGGAGCTGTTTTTT.

In its sample, this clonotype was seen many times. One end of the junction varies from germline; a read error may be responsible. The rearrangement joins TRBV11-2 to TRBJ2-3, with 11 nucleotides matching TRBD2. The CDR3 is made up of 16 amino acids. Per germline, CDR1 SGHAT and CDR2 FQNNGV. CDR3 region: CASSLARLAGRDTQYF. CDR3 coding DNA: TGTGCCAGCAGTTTAGCGCGACTAGCGGGAAGGGATACGCAGTATTTT.

Worth noting for this clonotype: One end of the junction varies from germline; a read error may be responsible. J is TRBJ1-1 and V is TRBV5-1, with a possible D match to TRBD1 (5 bases). In germline, CDR1 is SGHRS, CDR2 YFSETQ. The CDR3 runs to 13 residues. Written as DNA, the CDR3 is TGCGCCAGCAGCTTGGGGCAGGGAGGTGAAGCCTCCTTT. It yields the protein CASSLGQGGEASF.

This sequence joins TRBV7-9 and TRBJ2-7, with TRBD1 matching over 9 bases. The V gene end was trimmed by 5 bases and the J gene end by 7 bases; junction bases not matched to a gene: 9. The CDR3 length is 14 residues. Germline values: CDR1 SEHNR, CDR2 FQNEAQ (reference sequence). As DNA, the CDR3 is TGTGCCAGCAGCGACGGACAGGGGCGGGGGGAGCAGTACTTC. Translation gives CASSDGQGRGEQYF.

This rearrangement joins TRBV29-1 to TRBJ2-3; weak D call: TRBD2 (5 bases). CDR3 length: 12 amino acids. V was pared by 2 bases and J by 9 bases, with 12 bases between. Germline V CDR1 and CDR2: SQVTM, ANQGSEA. CDR3 region: CSVELGLGTQYF. The DNA for the CDR3 is TGCAGCGTTGAATTAGGACTGGGGACGCAGTATTTT.

This clonotype has a count of ten or more. The rearrangement links TRBV6-1 to TRBJ1-5; no definite D call. Germline V gene lookup returns CDR1 MNHNS and CDR2 SASEGT. V gave up 2 bases and J gave up 1 base, with 3 bases separating them. This CDR3 is 13 amino acids long. The CDR3 DNA sequence: TGTGCCAGCAGTGAAACGAGCAATCAGCCCCAGCATTTT. Encoded protein: CASSETSNQPQHF.

Concerning this clonotype: A much larger clonotype is one base distant, so this may be a read error. The chain is built from TRBV6-1 and TRBJ1-1; D is possibly TRBD1 (5 bases). CDR3 size: 15 residues. The germline V gene encodes CDR1 MNHNS and CDR2 SASEGT. As DNA, the CDR3 is TGTGCCAGCAGTGTGGTCTCCGGGACCAACATTGAAGCTTTCTTT. Translation gives CASSVVSGTNIEAFF.

The chain uses TRBV7-2 and TRBJ1-4, with D possibly TRBD1 on 5 matching bases. The CDR3 extends over 14 amino acids. Trimming took 5 bases from V and 7 from J, leaving 14 bases between them. Germline lookup yields CDR1 SGHTA and CDR2 FQGNSA. The CDR3 nucleotides read TGTGCCAGCAGCCGAGGGGCAGAGGGTGAAAAACTGTTTTTT. Translation: CASSRGAEGEKLFF.

Note on this clonotype: A clone one base away is much larger, so this may be a read error. This likely comes from a read error, as the CDR3 has no conserved phenylalanine or tryptophan at its end. This chain links TRBV11-2 with TRBJ2-4, with D hard to call. Germline V gene data show CDR1 as SGHAT and CDR2 as FQNNGV. Trimming took 1 base from V and 3 from J, leaving 10 bases between them. The CDR3 has 15 amino acids. The CDR3 DNA follows: TGTGCCAGCAGCTTAGTCCGTTCCAGCAAAAACATTCAGTACCTC. As protein: CASSLVRSSKNIQYL.

This clonotype was seen a few times. This could be a read error, since a much larger clone is one nucleotide away. This chain joins TRBV11-2 and TRBJ2-7; D is uncertain. Trimming took 2 bases from V and 3 from J, leaving 8 bases between them. The V gene's germline CDR1 is SGHAT and CDR2 FQNNGV. The CDR3 is 13 residues long. The CDR3 loop is CASSLTGRYEQYF. CDR3 nucleotides: TGTGCCAGCAGCTTAACCGGCCGCTACGAGCAGTACTTC.